This T cell receptor (beta chain) stems from a study of T cell clones after liver transplantation. The overall study: Samples came pre-transplant, pre-randomization before withdrawal, and post-randomization after withdrawal ended.

TCRdb's table, derived via immunoSEQ multiplex PCR, lists solely in-frame clones and lacks some. The sample consists of about 80,000 clones, roughly 82% of them appearing once. This clone was seen just once. CDR1 is SGDLS and CDR2 is YYNGEE in the germline V gene. Between the trimmed V and J ends, which lost 4 bases and 7 bases, there was a span of 17 bases. The CDR3 length is 15 residues. The receptor's source is a human patient who received a liver transplant. Some of the T cells may derive from the graft donor. The V call is TRBV9, the J call TRBJ2-2, with a weak D call TRBD2 (6 bases). Here the sequenced sample was CD4+ T cells from blood, taken almost 47 months after liver transplant. CDR3 nucleotide sequence: TGTGCCAGCAGCTCTAGACTAGGCGTGGGCGGGGAGCTGTTTTTT. Amino acids: CASSSRLGVGGELFF.